Listed here are 12 T cell receptor beta chains from one sample, sequenced in a study of vaccination and CD4 T cells after COVID-19. Treatment denoted: approximately 11-day PBMC culture with coronavirus spike peptide pools or control peptides (ViraFEST assay). Sequencing of cultured CD4+ T cell DNA used the Oncomine TCR Beta short-read assay. Via MiXCR, TCRdb re-called the PCR reads, giving one row per CDR3 protein. The top ten clones hold approximately 6.8% of a sample with around 19,000 distinct CDR3 sequences, about 39% of them seen once. These receptors are not linked to any known antigen. The sample here was CD4+ T cells from blood, cultured in vitro, taken before SARS-CoV-2 vaccination. All receptors come from a human donor who had recovered from COVID-19.

This clonotype was picked up one time. This chain uses TRBV7-2 with TRBJ2-4; the match to TRBD2 covers 7 bases. With 1 base clipped from V and 0 bases from J, the junction kept 3 bases outside the gene matches. Germline loops: CDR1 SGHTA, CDR2 FQGNSA. The CDR3 is 16 residues long. The CDR3 here is CASSLVGGRAKNIQYF. The CDR3 region has the DNA TGTGCCAGCAGCTTAGTCGGCGGGAGAGCCAAAAACATTCAGTACTTC.

The chain has TRBV7-2 and TRBJ1-2, with 10 bases matching TRBD1. CDR3 size: 15 residues. Unmatched junction bases numbered 7, after V lost 5 bases and J lost 4 bases. The germline V gene encodes CDR1 SGHTA and CDR2 FQGNSA. CDR3 DNA sequence: TGTGCCAGCAGCCGGACAGGGGGAACCCTCTATGGCTACACCTTC. Translated: CASSRTGGTLYGYTF.

The chain has TRBV7-3 and TRBJ1-6; TRBD1 might be the D (6 bases). CDR3 length equals 14 residues. Germline loops: CDR1 SGHTA, CDR2 FQGTGA. Trimming shortened V by 5 bases and J by 8 bases, and 13 bases separated the two germline ends. The CDR3 coding sequence is TGTGCCAGCAGCCGGGGGACAACCGATTCACCCCTCCACTTT. Translated: CASSRGTTDSPLHF.

The chain carries TRBV6-2 or TRBV6-3 and TRBJ2-7, with D maybe TRBD2 (6 bases). The CDR3 runs 13 residues. V was clipped by 9 bases and J by 0 bases, with 12 bases between them. The V gene's germline CDR1 is MNHEY and CDR2 SVGEGT. DNA for the CDR3: TGTGCCAGTGTTGGGCGGGGCTCCTACGAGCAGTACTTC. Translation: CASVGRGSYEQYF.

The chain recombines TRBV29-1 with TRBJ2-1; maybe TRBD2 (5 bases). In germline, CDR1 is SQVTM, CDR2 ANQGSEA. This CDR3 is built from 14 residues. Trimming cost V 3 bases and J 4 bases, with 13 bases left between them. The CDR3 region is CSVDGSGMYNEQFF. CDR3 DNA: TGCAGCGTTGATGGTTCGGGGATGTACAATGAGCAGTTCTTC.

The V and J genes are TRBV6-1 and TRBJ1-1; D call uncertain. V shed 2 bases and J shed 5 bases, with 12 bases lying between them. Germline V gene data show CDR1 as MNHNS and CDR2 as SASEGT. This CDR3 region has 14 residues. The CDR3 loop is CASSELGLGTEAFF. CDR3 DNA: TGTGCCAGCAGTGAATTGGGTCTGGGGACTGAAGCTTTCTTT.

This clonotype occurred a few times. The CDR3 nucleotides are TGTGCCAGCAGCCGCGACAGGGGTATCTCACCCCTCCACTTT. Protein: CASSRDRGISPLHF. V gene TRBV2 combines with J gene TRBJ1-6, with 8 bases lining up with TRBD1. Losses at the gene ends were 6 bases for V and 10 bases for J; bases not matched to a gene: 8. Germline loops: CDR1 SNHLY, CDR2 FYNNEI. The CDR3 length is 14 residues.

This clonotype occurred a few times. V is TRBV6-4 and J is TRBJ2-2; unclear D gene. The V gene's germline CDR1 is MRHNA and CDR2 SNTAGT. V lost 4 bases to trimming and J lost 5 bases, with 8 bases between them. CDR3 length: 13 residues. DNA of the CDR3: TGTGCCAGCAGTGGATCACGGACCGGGGAGCTGTTTTTT. As protein: CASSGSRTGELFF.

This clonotype turned up a few times. The CDR3: CASSPTGIYNSPLHF. CDR3 DNA: TGTGCCAGCAGCCCAACAGGGATCTATAATTCACCCCTCCACTTT. The V gene is TRBV5-5, the J gene TRBJ1-6; D may be TRBD1 (6 bases). The length of the CDR3 is 15 residues. V lost 4 bases to trimming and J lost 3 bases, with 11 bases between them. Germline CDR1 is SGHKS and CDR2 is YYEKEE (reference sequence).

This clonotype was detected a few times. This chain links TRBV5-4 with TRBJ1-1, with D maybe TRBD1 (6 bases). Germline V lookup: CDR1 SGHNT, CDR2 YYREEE (reference sequence). The CDR3 runs 14 residues. V lost 3 bases and J 4 bases, leaving 13 bases between the germline ends. CDR3 sequence reads: CASSSIEQGTEAFF. Written as DNA, the CDR3 is TGTGCCAGCAGCTCGATTGAACAGGGCACTGAAGCTTTCTTT.

A few counts support this clonotype. This rearrangement joins TRBV27 to TRBJ1-6, with TRBD1 as a possible D gene (5 bases). The V gene lost 3 bases and the J gene lost 4 bases, with 16 bases spanning the gap. The germline V gene encodes CDR1 MNHEY and CDR2 SMNVEV (reference sequence). The CDR3 is made up of 17 amino acids. Here the CDR3 reads CASSFKGRSSYNSPLHF. DNA of the CDR3: TGTGCCAGCAGTTTTAAGGGGAGATCCTCTTATAATTCACCCCTCCACTTT.

The chain couples TRBV5-7 to TRBJ2-2; the D gene is possibly TRBD1 (6 bases). TRBV5-7 is flagged as an ORF with uncertain function. The ends were cut back, 0 bases at V and 0 bases at J, with 18 bases in the middle. CDR3 length: 19 amino acids. The CDR3 loop reads CASSLGVRGPPTNTGELFF. The CDR3 DNA sequence: TGTGCCAGCAGCTTGGGTGTCAGGGGACCGCCTACGAACACCGGGGAGCTGTTTTTT.